Sequencing of this T cell receptor beta chain was carried out in a study of CD8+ T cells in alopecia areata. Broader study findings: Clonality exceeded that of normal scalp in lesional scalp, most notably in alopecia totalis/universalis. Many expanded lesional clones persisted during tofacitinib (in both scalp and blood).

Extracted RNA was reverse transcribed, and the resulting cDNA served as sequencing template. Clones were sequenced by immunoSEQ multiplex PCR, and TCRdb holds only the in-frame ones, with some missing. Found here are about 180,000 clones, approximately 51% of them singletons; the top ten hold around a tenth. Trimming cost V 8 bases and J 0 bases, with 16 bases left between them. The germline V gene has CDR1 GTSNPN and CDR2 SVGIG (reference sequence). There are 15 residues in the CDR3. Treatment in this sample: oral pan-JAK inhibitor, 5-10 mg twice daily. The study team obtained lesional scalp punch biopsies and peripheral blood from alopecia areata patients. Only a few counts were recorded for this clone. The antigen is unknown.

The sequence derives from a human donor with alopecia areata. J is TRBJ2-2 and V is TRBV30, with a tentative D call TRBD1 (6 bases). Sequences were derived from CD8+ T cells sorted from blood, sampled around week 53, from a patient treated with tofacitinib. The CDR3 protein is CARELGDTNTGELFF. The DNA for the CDR3 is TGTGCCCGGGAACTCGGGGACACGAACACCGGGGAGCTGTTTTTT. Complete variable domain (other parts from reference TRBV30 and TRBJ2-2): SQTIHQWPATLVQPVGSPLSLECTVEGTSNPNLYWYRQAAGRGLQLLFYSVGIGQISSEVPQNLSASRPQDRQFILSSKKLLLSDSGFYLCARELGDTNTGELFFGEGSRLTVL.